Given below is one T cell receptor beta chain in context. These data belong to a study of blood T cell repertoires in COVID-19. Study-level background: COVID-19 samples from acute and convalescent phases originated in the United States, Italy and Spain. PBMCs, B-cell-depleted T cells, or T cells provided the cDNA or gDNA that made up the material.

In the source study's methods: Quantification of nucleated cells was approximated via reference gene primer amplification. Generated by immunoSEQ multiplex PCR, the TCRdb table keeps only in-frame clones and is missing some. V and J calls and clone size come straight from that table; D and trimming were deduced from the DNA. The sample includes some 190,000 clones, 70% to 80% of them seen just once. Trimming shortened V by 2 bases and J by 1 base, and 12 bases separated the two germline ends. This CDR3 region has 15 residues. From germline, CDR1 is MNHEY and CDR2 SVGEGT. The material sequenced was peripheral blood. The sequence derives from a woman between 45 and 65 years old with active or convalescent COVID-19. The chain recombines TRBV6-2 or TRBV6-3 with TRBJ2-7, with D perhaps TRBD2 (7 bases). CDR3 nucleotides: TGTGCCAGCAGTTACGCAGGGGAGGGGTCCTACGAGCAGTACTTC. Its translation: CASSYAGEGSYEQYF.